These 5 T cell receptor beta chains originate from one sample sequenced in a study of shared clonotypes between healthy human individuals. Terminally differentiated effector memory CD45RA+ cells were left out of the naive CD8 fraction, which was CD45RO-negative and positively selected for CCR7. Only in-frame clones appear in the TCRdb table, and some are missing; sequencing was by immunoSEQ multiplex PCR. The table has about 590,000 clones, around 95% seen once. Specimen: naive CD8+ T cells sorted from blood. These receptors were taken from a woman in her 30s in good health.

The chain carries TRBV7-9 and TRBJ2-3; tentative D call: TRBD1 (7 bases). Germline CDR1 and CDR2: SEHNR and FQNEAQ (reference sequence). The CDR3 has 19 amino acids. With 2 bases removed from V and 4 bases from J, the gap between germline ends came to 25 bases. The CDR3 here is CASSLSQGVAGSPADTQYF. The CDR3 coding sequence is TGTGCCAGCAGCTTATCCCAGGGGGTGGCGGGAAGCCCCGCAGATACGCAGTATTTT. The variable domain in full, with the rest retrieved from reference TRBV7-9 and TRBJ2-3, is DTGVSQNPRHKITKRGQNVTFRCDPISEHNRLYWYRQTLGQGPEFLTYFQNEAQLEKSRLLSDRFSAERPKGSFSTLEIQRTEQGDSAMYLCASSLSQGVAGSPADTQYFGPGTRLTVL.

The J gene is TRBJ2-7, the V gene TRBV5-1; D gene uncertain. The CDR3 has 13 residues. CDR1 and CDR2 from the germline V gene are SGHRS and YFSETQ. V shed 0 bases and J shed 3 bases, with 7 bases lying between them. CDR3 in DNA: TGCGCCAGCAGCTTGGGGAACGGCTACGAGCAGTACTTC. Its translation: CASSLGNGYEQYF.

The chain employs TRBV11-2 and TRBJ2-7; D gene uncertain. Germline values: CDR1 SGHAT, CDR2 FQNNGV. Trimming removed 3 bases at V and 2 bases at J, with 8 bases between. This CDR3 has 13 amino acids. DNA for the CDR3: TGTGCCAGCAGCTTCGACATGGCCTACGAGCAGTACTTC. Encoded protein: CASSFDMAYEQYF.

The chain couples TRBV2 to TRBJ1-2, with D hard to call. The CDR3 sequence is 8 residues long. Germline CDR1 SNHLY, CDR2 FYNNEI. V lost 11 bases and J 6 bases, leaving 4 bases between the germline ends. The CDR3: CAGNGYTF. CDR3 bases: TGTGCCGGAAATGGCTACACCTTC.

In its sample, this clone was seen once. V gene TRBV6-1 combines with J gene TRBJ2-7, with a possible D match to TRBD2 (6 bases). The CDR3 contains 18 residues. The V end was cut by 2 bases, the J end by 4 bases, with 24 bases between. Germline assignment: CDR1 MNHNS and CDR2 SASEGT. The CDR3 coding sequence is TGTGCCAGCAGTGAAAACCGTCGGGAGACAGTCAATATATACGAGCAGTACTTC. It is translated as CASSENRRETVNIYEQYF.